A single sample gave rise to the 15 T cell receptor beta chains below, sequenced in a study of T cell changes during pregnancy in multiple sclerosis. The assay was immunoSEQ multiplex PCR, and TCRdb's table has in-frame clones only and misses some. Among under 70,000 clones listed, roughly 89% were seen once. Specimen: peripheral blood, collected after pregnancy. The receptors shown here come from a female donor in good health, enrolled as a control in a pregnancy study.

The chain combines TRBV30 with TRBJ1-2, with D possibly matching TRBD1 (5 bases). The CDR3 loop spans 12 amino acids. The germline V gene has CDR1 GTSNPN and CDR2 SVGIG (reference sequence). The V and J ends lost 3 bases and 8 bases respectively, with 13 bases between them. The CDR3 nucleotides read TGTGCCTGGAGGGGGGACTTCGGAGGCTACACCTTC. Amino acids: CAWRGDFGGYTF.

V gene TRBV5-1 combines with J gene TRBJ2-7; no firm D call. Looked up from germline, CDR1 is SGHRS and CDR2 is YFSETQ. The CDR3 sequence is 14 residues long. V was cut by 0 bases and J by 3 bases, with 10 bases left in between. CDR3 DNA sequence: TGCGCCAGCAGCTTGGTTCGTGGCAGCTACGAGCAGTACTTC. This encodes CASSLVRGSYEQYF.

The chain is built from TRBV11-2 and TRBJ2-1, with 9 positions matching TRBD2. The germline gives CDR1 SGHAT, CDR2 FQNNGV. Trimming at V came to 1 base and at J to 15 bases, leaving 7 bases not matched to a gene. This CDR3 comprises 13 residues. CDR3 in DNA: TGTGCCAGCAGCTTAGGGGCGGGGGGGCCTTCGTTCTTC. Its protein product is CASSLGAGGPSFF. The full variable domain, in which reference TRBV11-2 and TRBJ2-1 provide the parts outside the CDR3, is EAGVAQSPRYKIIEKRQSVAFWCNPISGHATLYWYQQILGQGPKLLIQFQNNGVVDDSQLPKDRFSAERLKGVDSTLKIQPAKLEDSAVYLCASSLGAGGPSFFGPGTRLTVL.

J is TRBJ2-7 and V is TRBV15; D is possibly TRBD2 (6 bases). V lost 0 bases and J lost 6, with 18 bases in between. Germline V gene data show CDR1 as LNHNV and CDR2 as YYDKDF (reference sequence). This CDR3 contains 16 residues. In DNA form, the CDR3 reads TGTGCCACCAGCAGAGACCTCCTAGCCGGAGCGGGCGAGCAGTACTTC. It specifies CATSRDLLAGAGEQYF.

This chain connects TRBV19 to TRBJ2-7; 11 bases fit TRBD2. In germline, CDR1 is LNHDA, CDR2 SQIVND (reference sequence). The CDR3 covers 19 residues. V lost 1 base and J lost 0; bases outside the gene matches: 11. The DNA of the CDR3 is TGTGCCAGTAGTATAGTTCTAGCGGGGGGCGCTGGGTCCTCCTACGAGCAGTACTTC. Amino acid sequence: CASSIVLAGGAGSSYEQYF. The full variable domain, completed using reference TRBV19 and TRBJ2-7, is DGGITQSPKYLFRKEGQNVTLSCEQNLNHDAMYWYRQDPGQGLRLIYYSQIVNDFQKGDIAEGYSVSREKKESFPLTVTSAQKNPTAFYLCASSIVLAGGAGSSYEQYFGPGTRLTVT.

The chain uses TRBV2 and TRBJ1-3, with D uncertain. The CDR3 contains 15 residues. CDR1 is SNHLY, CDR2 FYNNEI, per germline. V lost 4 bases, J lost 0 bases, and 10 bases lay in between. The CDR3 here is CASSAEAASGNTIYF. Written as DNA, the CDR3 is TGTGCCAGCAGTGCCGAGGCTGCCTCTGGAAACACCATATATTTT.

The genes are TRBV11-1 and TRBJ1-2, with TRBD1 as a possible D gene (6 bases). This CDR3 comprises 16 residues. V was cut by 5 bases and J by 0 bases, with 16 bases left in between. Germline loops: CDR1 SGHAT, CDR2 FQDESV (reference sequence). In nucleotides, the CDR3 is TGTGCCAGCAGCCCGCGGACAGTACCCTCTAACTATGGCTACACCTTC. It codes for CASSPRTVPSNYGYTF.

The chain employs TRBV7-2 and TRBJ1-6, with 8 bases identical to TRBD1. The V segment lost 4 bases and the J segment 9 bases; nucleotides outside the gene matches: 11. This CDR3 has 16 amino acids. Germline assignment: CDR1 SGHTA and CDR2 FQGNSA. The CDR3 DNA reads as TGTGCCAGCAGCTGGACAGGGAGTGAGCGTAGTTCACCCCTCCACTTT. Residues: CASSWTGSERSSPLHF.

CDR3 DNA: TGTGCCATCAGTGAGTCCAGGGACTATGGCTACACCTTC. Its protein is CAISESRDYGYTF. This chain links TRBV10-3 with TRBJ1-2; a weak D match, TRBD1 (5 bases). The CDR3 is 13 amino acids. Germline loops: CDR1 ENHRY, CDR2 SYGVKD. Trimming left V 0 bases short and J 3 bases short, with 5 bases between.

The V gene is TRBV5-4, the J gene TRBJ2-3, with D possibly being TRBD2 (7 bases). Germline-derived CDR1 and CDR2 are SGHNT and YYREEE (reference sequence). CDR3 length: 14 amino acids. V shed 5 bases and J shed 1 base, with 11 bases lying between them. The CDR3 nucleotides are TGTGCCAGCAGTAGGGGGGGGCGCACAGATACGCAGTATTTT. Amino acids: CASSRGGRTDTQYF.

A few counts support this clone. The chain joins TRBV7-8 to TRBJ1-5; TRBD1 is a possible D gene (6 bases). The CDR3 extends over 16 amino acids. Trimming shortened V by 5 bases and J by 3 bases, and 17 bases separated the two germline ends. The germline CDR1 and CDR2 sequences are SGHVS and FQNEAQ. The CDR3 loop is CASSHRGGEVNQPQHF. The CDR3 coding sequence is TGTGCCAGCAGCCATAGGGGGGGTGAGGTCAATCAGCCCCAGCATTTT.

The chain joins TRBV6-5 to TRBJ1-6, with a weak D call TRBD1 (5 bases). The V end lost 2 bases, the J end lost 8 bases, and 10 bases lay between the germline ends. Germline V lookup: CDR1 MNHEY, CDR2 SVGAGI. This CDR3 comprises 14 residues. CDR3 DNA: TGTGCCAGCAGTTACCTTCGGGGGGATTCACCCCTCCACTTT. Amino acids: CASSYLRGDSPLHF.

This rearrangement joins TRBV19 to TRBJ1-4, with 7 bases that match TRBD1. The CDR3 runs to 13 residues. V dropped 5 bases and J dropped 5; count of bases not matched to a gene: 2. Per germline, CDR1 LNHDA and CDR2 SQIVND (reference sequence). CDR3: CASSDRENEKLFF. The CDR3 bases are TGTGCCAGTAGTGACAGGGAAAATGAAAAACTGTTTTTT.

The chain is built from TRBV7-8 and TRBJ2-7; 9 bases align to TRBD1. The CDR3 consists of 14 residues. Germline CDR1 SGHVS, CDR2 FQNEAQ. J lost 3 bases, V lost 5 bases, and 5 bases had no gene match. The CDR3 DNA reads TGTGCCAGCAGCACAAGGACAGGGGTCTACGAGCAGTACTTC. Residues: CASSTRTGVYEQYF.

J is TRBJ2-7 and V is TRBV2, with 12 nucleotides matching TRBD2. Germline CDR1 is SNHLY and CDR2 is FYNNEI. The CDR3 covers 15 residues. Germline trimming cut 4 bases from V and 3 bases from J; bases unmatched to any gene: 4. The CDR3 sequence is CASSATSGGIYEQYF. As DNA, the CDR3 is TGTGCCAGCAGTGCCACTAGCGGGGGGATCTACGAGCAGTACTTC.